This TCR beta chain was observed in a study of T cells in Graves' hyperthyroidism and ophthalmopathy (dated by TCRdb to the late 2010s). Broadly, across the study: Peripheral blood samples were taken at the time of initial diagnosis, prior to any treatment. To identify TCR V-J signatures that set the groups apart, the researchers used a discovery cohort of about a hundred patients, made up of roughly 45 with Graves' ophthalmopathy and 57 with stable Graves' hyperthyroidism. Whether ophthalmopathy could be predicted prospectively was tested in an independent validation cohort made up of roughly 19 hyperthyroidism patients plus 17 patients who later progressed to ophthalmopathy. The 100 discovery patients were randomly split 7:3 into training and test sets. In addition, the study compared T-cell repertoires in thyroid tissue and in blood from several Graves' hyperthyroidism patients. After sampling, hyperthyroidism patients received methimazole starting at 30 mg daily, and ophthalmopathy patients received high-dose intravenous methylprednisolone. The paper describes TCR Vbeta CDR3 sequencing of 140 or so peripheral blood samples, made up of under 50 ophthalmopathy patients, 70 to 80 hyperthyroidism patients and 17 progressor patients. What the authors observed across the whole study: Ophthalmopathy was separated from stable hyperthyroidism by a 13 V-J signature model, with approximately 90% sensitivity and roughly 81% specificity obtained in cross-validation and 80%/75% obtained in testing. In validation, the model predicted progression to ophthalmopathy a median of 6.5 months before onset, with roughly 70% sensitivity and 72.22% specificity. Most expanded thyroid clonotypes (frequency above 0.001) were also found in blood, which suggests that blood repertoires may mirror thyroid immune responses. Sample size was not statistically predetermined, and blinding of investigators to group allocation was not performed.

A patient counted as having stable Graves' hyperthyroidism if no progression to ophthalmopathy occurred over 18 months of follow-up. Hyperthyroidism patients were aged 18 to 65 years and newly diagnosed, with disease duration of less than 2 months. The study excluded patients with uncontrolled infections, other autoimmune diseases, pregnancy or lactation. Clinical symptoms, serum thyroxine and TRAb, thyroid ultrasound, and orbital computed tomography formed the basis for the diagnoses. PBMCs were isolated from around 10 ml of fresh peripheral blood by Ficoll-Paque density gradient centrifugation. Trizol reagent was used to extract total RNA, and RNA quality was then checked on an Agilent 2100 Bioanalyzer. The CDR3 covers 13 residues, taking in both the cysteine and the phenylalanine. CDR3 DNA is the only sequence kept; it has 39 bases, read in frame from the first base. Based on the germline V gene (reference sequence), the CDR1 and CDR2 sequences are DFQATT and SNEGSKA.

This clonotype was seen a handful of times. Its cognate antigen has yet to be identified. The junction does not match germline at one end; this may be a read error. Amplification of TCR beta CDR3 regions was carried out from RNA transcripts. For the first round of RT-PCR on the TCR CDR3, the HTBI primer set was used together with the Qiagen OneStep RT-PCR kit. The libraries were constructed in a second round of multiplex PCR and then size-selected and purified. Sequencing of the libraries was done on an Illumina HiSeq2000 using paired-end 100 bp reads. As for the authors' bioinformatics: SOAPnuke was used to process the raw data, removing reads that contained adapters or uncalled bases, had a mean Phred below 15, or lacked an exact match to the constant primer or identifier. High-quality paired reads were merged with COPE v1.2.5, and unique nucleotide sequences were defined as clonotypes. MiTCR v1.1 was used to align the clonotypes against IMGT TRBV, TRBD and TRBJ reference segments. The analysis was restricted to V-J combinations with a frequency above 0.0001, which together covered over 99% of the repertoires. A TCS score was defined as the ratio of F50 (clonal expansion) to E x V (chaos), with BLOSUM62-based TCRdist applied between CDR3 peptides within each V-J. Welch's t-statistics and random forest reduced roughly 500 V-J features to roughly 13, which were used in a naive Bayes classifier (R e1071). TCRdb reanalyzed the raw reads on its own, using fastp at Q25 for trimming and MiXCR for clone calling, and kept in-frame beta chains. Duplicate CDR3 protein sequences are folded into a single record with the most common DNA and genes. The V and J calls shown here were made by TCRdb, not taken from the authors' results. The sample table holds roughly 330,000 distinct CDR3 sequences, of which approximately 16% were seen once. The top ten hold approximately 33% of the sample.

This TCR was sampled from a man aged 25-45 years with Graves' hyperthyroidism. Sequencing was carried out using blood. Here the chain combines TRBV20-1 and TRBJ2-1, with the D segment identity uncertain. The CDR3 reads as follows: CSVRGYFRNEQFF. DNA sequence: TGCAGTGTTAGAGGCTATTTTCGTAATGAGCAGTTCTTC.